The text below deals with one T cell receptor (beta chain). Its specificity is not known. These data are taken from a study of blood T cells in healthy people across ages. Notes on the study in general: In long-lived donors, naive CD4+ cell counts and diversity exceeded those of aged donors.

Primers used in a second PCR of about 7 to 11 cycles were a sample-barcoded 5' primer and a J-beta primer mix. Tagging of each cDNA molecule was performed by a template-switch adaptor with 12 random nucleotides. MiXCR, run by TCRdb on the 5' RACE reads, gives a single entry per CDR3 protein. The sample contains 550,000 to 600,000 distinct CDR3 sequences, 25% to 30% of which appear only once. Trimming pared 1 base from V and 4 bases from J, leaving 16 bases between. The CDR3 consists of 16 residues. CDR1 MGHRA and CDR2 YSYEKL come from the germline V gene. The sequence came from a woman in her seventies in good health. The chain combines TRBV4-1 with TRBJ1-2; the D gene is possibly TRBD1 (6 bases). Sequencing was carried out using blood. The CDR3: CASSQGGQGLIYGYTF. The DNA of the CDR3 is TGCGCCAGCAGCCAAGGGGGTCAGGGGTTGATCTATGGCTACACCTTC.